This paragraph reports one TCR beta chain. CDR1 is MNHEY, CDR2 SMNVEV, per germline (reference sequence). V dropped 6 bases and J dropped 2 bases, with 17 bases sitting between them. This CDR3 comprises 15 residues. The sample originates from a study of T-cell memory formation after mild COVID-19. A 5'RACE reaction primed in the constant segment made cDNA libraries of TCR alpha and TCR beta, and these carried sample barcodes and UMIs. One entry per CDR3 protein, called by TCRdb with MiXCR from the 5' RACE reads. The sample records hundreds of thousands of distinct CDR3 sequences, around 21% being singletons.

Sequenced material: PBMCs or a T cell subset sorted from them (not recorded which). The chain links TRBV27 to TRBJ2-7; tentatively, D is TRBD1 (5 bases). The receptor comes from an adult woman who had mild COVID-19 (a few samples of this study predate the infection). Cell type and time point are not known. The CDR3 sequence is CASSPKGPGPYEQYF. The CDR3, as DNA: TGTGCCAGCAGCCCCAAAGGGCCAGGGCCCTACGAGCAGTACTTC.